A selection of T cell receptor beta chains follows, all from one sample in a study of blood T cell repertoires in COVID-19. Profiling relied on immunoSEQ multiplex PCR, and the TCRdb table lists in-frame clones only, not all of them. The sample has around 250,000 clones, approximately 86% seen once. Input material: peripheral blood. The source is a man between 35 and 55 years old with active or convalescent COVID-19. Each CDR3 is given with its conserved first and last residue. Fields, in order: V gene, clone size, CDR3 protein. Clone size, where shown, is once, few, many, or a class for clones that have expanded.

TRBV24-1 | NA | CATSDVSGYEQYF
TRBV27 | NA | CASSFQGANVLTF
TRBV5-1 | NA | CASSLGRGTEAFF
TRBV4-1 | NA | CASSQAPGQPGELFF
TRBV29-1 | NA | CSVEEDYGYTF
TRBV5-4 | NA | CASSNRGGGTDTQYF
TRBV30 | NA | CAWRGQGDGNTIYF
TRBV11-3 | NA | CASSLGASGRNGYEQYF
TRBV6-1 | NA | CASSDIATGQPQHF
TRBV7-9 | NA | CASSLGSGYYEQYF
TRBV19 | NA | CASRTGVAYNEQFF
TRBV13 | NA | CASSPSVSSYNEQFF
TRBV29-1 | NA | CSGRGAARGQFF
TRBV9 | NA | CASSQTSGGEQYF
TRBV6-5 | NA | CASHRERNQPQHF
TRBV29-1 | NA | CSVEAGWGAFRNTEAFF
TRBV7-3 | NA | CASSLGFGDYDNEQFF
TRBV5-4 | NA | CASSLSGLANEQFF
TRBV2 | NA | CASSGTSGGHTDTQYF
TRBV27 | NA | CASSLALGNEQFF
TRBV6-5 | NA | CASSYSAGAPYGYTF
TRBV7-6 | once | CASSPGGQGPPYEQYF
TRBV9 | NA | CASSVFTGDYGYTF
TRBV5-1 | NA | CASSLGPSGTGGVYTQYF
TRBV19 | NA | CASSIGGQETGTEAFF
TRBV28 | NA | CASSFPGHTSRPDNEKLFF
TRBV6-5 | NA | CASSYAGEYYGYTF
TRBV5-1 | NA | CASSWDRDGEKLFF
TRBV27 | NA | CASSLGGSYNEQFF
TRBV19 | NA | CASSIRQGGITKNIQYF
TRBV11-2 | NA | CASSDHPRQGLRANYGYTF
TRBV4-2 | NA | CASSLMATDTQYF
TRBV5-4 | NA | CAIASGRASTDTQYF
TRBV5-1 | NA | CASSRIDRISNTEAFF
TRBV9 | once | CASSVASGAGTQYF
TRBV28 | NA | CASSLVSGGTDTQYF
TRBV3-1/TRBV3-2 | NA | CASSQDLGVQETQYF
TRBV2 | NA | CASTGGGRETQYF
TRBV7-3 | NA | CASSLIPISGHGTTNEKLFF
TRBV28 | NA | CASSSTTLAFF
TRBV12-5 | NA | CASVGFNIQYF
TRBV19 | NA | CASSSRPDGGEAFF
TRBV19 | NA | CASSIGRGTGELFF
TRBV29-1 | NA | CSVYRTGDSPLHF
TRBV29-1 | NA | CSVRTGKVYEQYF
TRBV7-9 | NA | CASSPAGTGAAFF
TRBV5-4 | NA | CASTEGGSYNSPLHF
TRBV3-1/TRBV3-2 | NA | CASSLQGKGYGYTF
TRBV19 | NA | CASTDRKLAGNTIYF
TRBV6-5 | NA | CASSYNRGDGYTF
TRBV30 | NA | CAWTRTGRPHEQYF